The entry below describes one TCR beta chain. Participants, about 18 to 90 years old, spanned about two dozen US areas. Categorization into cohorts depended on clinical history that participants reported. The CDR3 spans 15 residues. Deletions cut 1 base from V and 5 bases from J, with 11 bases between. CDR1 and CDR2 from the germline V gene are SGHTA and FQGNSA. The record originates from a study of blood T cell repertoires in COVID-19. For the study at large: Specimens from acute and convalescent COVID-19 originated in the United States, Italy and Spain.

Authors' processing steps: Using reference gene primer amplification, nucleated cell counts were estimated. Clones were sequenced by immunoSEQ multiplex PCR, and TCRdb holds only the in-frame ones, with some missing. V, J and clone size reflect that table, while D and trimming were determined from the DNA. There are about 220,000 clones in the sample; roughly 80% occur only once, and 1.3% lies in the top ten. The sequence was obtained from a woman in her 40s with acute COVID-19. The specimen sequenced was PBMCs or T cells enriched from blood (not recorded which). The V gene is TRBV7-2, the J gene TRBJ1-4; D not resolved. The CDR3 spells CASSLVGQSNEKLFF. DNA of the CDR3: TGTGCCAGCAGCTTAGTTGGTCAGTCCAATGAAAAACTGTTTTTT.